The TCR beta chain under discussion was sequenced for a study of CD8 T cells in ankylosing spondylitis. Study-wide results and limits: A motif of 8 or 9 highly homologous TCR beta variants was seen as apparently characteristic of ankylosing spondylitis blood. Disease-linked clones had a CD8+ phenotype and relatively low frequency in peripheral blood. Reportedly, significant enrichment of disease-linked clones occurred in matched ankylosing spondylitis synovial fluid.

Details on this clonotype: The antigen is unknown. It may be a read error: a sequence one base away is much more abundant.

Molecular-barcoded quantitative 5'-RACE produced these TCR beta libraries. Each CDR3 protein is one row after TCRdb ran MiXCR on the 5' RACE reads. The table lists about 44,000 distinct CDR3 sequences, approximately 10% of them singletons. Sequenced: blood, either unsorted or a sorted T cell fraction (not recorded which). The sequence derives from a male donor with ankylosing spondylitis or in good health (not recorded which).

The CDR3 bases are TGTGCCTCCAGCCAGGACAGTTACAATGAGCAGTTCTTC. As protein: CASSQDSYNEQFF. The chain joins TRBV15 to TRBJ2-1, with a tentative D call TRBD1 (6 bases). The CDR3 is made up of 13 amino acids. Germline loops: CDR1 LNHNV, CDR2 YYDKDF (reference sequence). The whole variable domain, filled in from reference TRBV15 and TRBJ2-1, reads DAMVIQNPRYQVTQFGKPVTLSCSQTLNHNVMYWYQQKSSQAPKLLFHYYDKDFNNEADTPDNFQSRRPNTSFCFLDIRSPGLGDTAMYLCASSQDSYNEQFFGPGTRLTVL.